The clone carrying this T cell receptor (beta chain) was counted between two and nine times. Its antigen is as yet unknown. The sample belongs to a study of cytomegalovirus exposure and HLA in healthy donors. General observations from the study: TRBV6-2, TRBV6-3 and some other V segments were unresolvable in 87-base-pair reads.

Both 60 Vbeta primers and 13 Jbeta primers went into the PCR. TCRdb keeps only in-frame clones here, not all; method: immunoSEQ multiplex PCR. The sample lists approximately 150,000 clones; about 64% were seen once. Germline-derived CDR1 and CDR2 are GTSNPN and SVGIG (reference sequence). V lost 0 bases and J lost 6; bases outside the gene matches: 3. The CDR3 spans 13 residues. The sample taken for sequencing was PBMCs. The chain links TRBV30 to TRBJ1-1; TRBD1 aligns across 8 bases. This receptor was identified in a woman aged 60 to 75 in good health and CMV-seropositive. CDR3 loop: CAWSVGQGSEAFF. CDR3 DNA: TGTGCCTGGAGTGTAGGACAGGGCTCTGAAGCTTTCTTT. Full variable domain (missing parts from reference TRBV30 and TRBJ1-1): SQTIHQWPATLVQPVGSPLSLECTVEGTSNPNLYWYRQAAGRGLQLLFYSVGIGQISSEVPQNLSASRPQDRQFILSSKKLLLSDSGFYLCAWSVGQGSEAFFGQGTRLTVV.